The rows below give T cell receptor beta chains drawn from one sample of a study of OX40 agonist ivuxolimab in advanced cancers. Sequenced by immunoSEQ multiplex PCR; TCRdb stores in-frame clones only, minus some. The sample lists about 37,000 clones, around four fifths occurring once. The source material was CD4+ or CD8+ T cells sorted from blood, sampled in a trial of the OX40 agonist ivuxolimab. The receptors were sampled from an adult with an advanced solid tumor such as melanoma, head and neck, liver or kidney cancer. Both conserved end residues are part of each CDR3. D genes are given only for firm matches. The listing skips clone size in some rows; elsewhere it reads once, few, many or a size class.

D gene: TRBD1
V gene: TRBV2
clone size: NA
J gene: TRBJ2-3
CDR3 protein: CASSEFTGGTDTQYF
CDR3 DNA: TGTGCCAGCAGTGAATTTACAGGGGGGACAGATACGCAGTATTTT

D gene: NA
V gene: TRBV5-1
clone size: NA
J gene: TRBJ2-3
CDR3 protein: CASSGGTLSTDTQYF
CDR3 DNA: TGCGCCAGCAGCGGGGGGACTCTGAGCACAGATACGCAGTATTTT

D gene: TRBD1
V gene: TRBV11-2
clone size: NA
J gene: TRBJ2-7
CDR3 protein: CASSFITGQGGEQYF
CDR3 DNA: TGTGCCAGCAGCTTCATTACGGGACAGGGTGGAGAGCAGTACTTC

D gene: NA
V gene: TRBV6-6
clone size: few
J gene: TRBJ2-1
CDR3 protein: CASSYSGLYNEQFF
CDR3 DNA: TGTGCCAGCAGTTACTCGGGACTGTACAATGAGCAGTTCTTC

D gene: TRBD2
V gene: TRBV10-1
clone size: NA
J gene: TRBJ2-7
CDR3 protein: CASTQREPYEQYF
CDR3 DNA: TGCGCCAGCACCCAGCGGGAACCCTACGAGCAGTACTTC

D gene: TRBD2
V gene: TRBV5-1
clone size: NA
J gene: TRBJ2-1
CDR3 protein: CASSLAAGLAGFGAYNEQFF
CDR3 DNA: TGCGCCAGCAGCTTGGCCGCGGGACTAGCGGGATTTGGTGCCTACAATGAGCAGTTCTTC

D gene: TRBD1
V gene: TRBV5-4
clone size: few
J gene: TRBJ1-6
CDR3 protein: CASSPGTDLRSPLHF
CDR3 DNA: TGTGCCAGCAGCCCGGGGACAGATCTCCGTTCACCCCTCCACTTT

D gene: NA
V gene: TRBV6-5
clone size: NA
J gene: TRBJ2-7
CDR3 protein: CASRETGLYEQYF
CDR3 DNA: TGTGCCAGCAGAGAGACAGGACTTTACGAGCAGTACTTC

D gene: NA
V gene: TRBV5-1
clone size: NA
J gene: TRBJ1-3
CDR3 protein: CASSAGRNGDTIYF
CDR3 DNA: TGCGCCAGCAGCGCCGGCAGGAACGGGGACACCATATATTTT

D gene: NA
V gene: TRBV5-4
clone size: NA
J gene: TRBJ2-5
CDR3 protein: CASSQQTGYQETQYF
CDR3 DNA: TGTGCCAGCAGTCAACAAACAGGGTACCAAGAGACCCAGTACTTC

D gene: NA
V gene: TRBV9
clone size: few
J gene: TRBJ1-1
CDR3 protein: CASSGTGRGEAFF
CDR3 DNA: TGTGCCAGCAGTGGAACAGGGAGAGGTGAAGCTTTCTTT

D gene: TRBD1
V gene: TRBV7-3
clone size: NA
J gene: TRBJ2-2
CDR3 protein: CASSLLGTANTGELFF
CDR3 DNA: TGTGCCAGCAGCTTACTTGGGACAGCTAACACCGGGGAGCTGTTTTTT

D gene: NA
V gene: TRBV6-1
clone size: NA
J gene: TRBJ1-6
CDR3 protein: CASSEVWPSLNSPLHF
CDR3 DNA: TGTGCCAGCAGTGAAGTATGGCCATCCTTGAATTCACCCCTCCACTTT

D gene: NA
V gene: TRBV25-1
clone size: NA
J gene: TRBJ1-3
CDR3 protein: CASLSSGNTIYF
CDR3 DNA: TGTGCCAGCCTTAGCTCTGGAAACACCATATATTTT

D gene: NA
V gene: TRBV4-2
clone size: NA
J gene: TRBJ2-7
CDR3 protein: CASSLDSYEQYF
CDR3 DNA: TGTGCCAGCAGCCTCGACAGTTACGAGCAGTACTTC

D gene: NA
V gene: TRBV7-9
clone size: NA
J gene: TRBJ1-2
CDR3 protein: CASSLSPNYGYTF
CDR3 DNA: TGTGCCAGCAGCTTAAGCCCAAACTATGGCTACACCTTC

D gene: NA
V gene: TRBV6-1
clone size: NA
J gene: TRBJ2-7
CDR3 protein: CASSELGHEQYF
CDR3 DNA: TGTGCCAGCAGTGAATTGGGTCACGAGCAGTACTTC

D gene: TRBD1
V gene: TRBV5-8
clone size: NA
J gene: TRBJ2-7
CDR3 protein: CASSRDRGISYEQYF
CDR3 DNA: TGTGCCAGCAGCCGGGACAGGGGTATCTCCTACGAGCAGTACTTC

D gene: NA
V gene: TRBV19
clone size: NA
J gene: TRBJ2-7
CDR3 protein: CASSRGYEQYF
CDR3 DNA: TGTGCCAGTAGCCGAGGGTACGAGCAGTACTTC

D gene: NA
V gene: TRBV19
clone size: NA
J gene: TRBJ2-5
CDR3 protein: CATRRAYQETQYF
CDR3 DNA: TGTGCCACCCGCCGGGCCTACCAAGAGACCCAGTACTTC

D gene: TRBD1
V gene: TRBV5-8
clone size: NA
J gene: TRBJ2-1
CDR3 protein: CASSRDRDEQFF
CDR3 DNA: TGTGCCAGCAGCAGAGACAGGGATGAGCAGTTCTTC

D gene: TRBD1
V gene: TRBV5-8
clone size: NA
J gene: TRBJ2-1
CDR3 protein: CASRPGQVYNEQFF
CDR3 DNA: TGTGCCAGCAGGCCGGGACAGGTCTACAATGAGCAGTTCTTC

D gene: NA
V gene: TRBV5-4
clone size: once
J gene: TRBJ1-6
CDR3 protein: CASSGVDSPLHF
CDR3 DNA: TGTGCCAGCAGCGGGGTGGATTCACCCCTCCACTTT

D gene: TRBD1
V gene: TRBV25-1
clone size: NA
J gene: TRBJ1-3
CDR3 protein: CASTRQGPGNTIYF
CDR3 DNA: TGTGCCAGCACCCGACAGGGCCCTGGAAACACCATATATTTT

D gene: TRBD1
V gene: TRBV5-4
clone size: few
J gene: TRBJ1-1
CDR3 protein: CASSRDSEMGTEAFF
CDR3 DNA: TGTGCCAGCAGCCGGGACAGTGAAATGGGGACTGAAGCTTTCTTT

D gene: NA
V gene: TRBV7-9
clone size: NA
J gene: TRBJ2-7
CDR3 protein: CASTPPWGAAEQYF
CDR3 DNA: TGTGCCAGCACCCCCCCCTGGGGGGCGGCCGAGCAGTACTTC

D gene: TRBD1
V gene: TRBV2
clone size: NA
J gene: TRBJ1-2
CDR3 protein: CASSWTRGGNYGYTF
CDR3 DNA: TGTGCCAGCAGTTGGACCAGGGGGGGGAACTATGGCTACACCTTC

D gene: NA
V gene: TRBV18
clone size: once
J gene: TRBJ2-7
CDR3 protein: CASSPQGAIYEQYF
CDR3 DNA: TGTGCCAGCTCACCCCAAGGGGCTATCTACGAGCAGTACTTC

D gene: TRBD1
V gene: TRBV11-1
clone size: NA
J gene: TRBJ2-4
CDR3 protein: CASSLEGQEPGIAKNIQYF
CDR3 DNA: TGTGCCAGCAGCTTAGAGGGACAGGAACCGGGCATAGCCAAAAACATTCAGTACTTC

D gene: NA
V gene: TRBV2
clone size: NA
J gene: TRBJ1-1
CDR3 protein: CASSDSLNTEAFF
CDR3 DNA: TGTGCCAGCAGTGACAGCCTGAACACTGAAGCTTTCTTT

D gene: NA
V gene: TRBV28
clone size: NA
J gene: TRBJ1-4
CDR3 protein: CASSLATAGPFF
CDR3 DNA: TGTGCCAGCAGTTTGGCAACCGCCGGGCCGTTTTTT

D gene: NA
V gene: TRBV29-1
clone size: NA
J gene: TRBJ2-7
CDR3 protein: CSVPNSTSWLGGEQYF
CDR3 DNA: TGCAGCGTTCCTAATTCGACAAGCTGGTTGGGGGGCGAGCAGTACTTC

D gene: NA
V gene: TRBV2
clone size: NA
J gene: TRBJ2-7
CDR3 protein: CASSDSESSYEQYF
CDR3 DNA: TGTGCCAGCAGTGATTCGGAGAGCTCCTACGAGCAGTACTTC

D gene: TRBD1
V gene: TRBV7-9
clone size: NA
J gene: TRBJ2-2
CDR3 protein: CASSLEGGATGELFF
CDR3 DNA: TGTGCCAGCAGCTTAGAAGGGGGCGCGACCGGGGAGCTGTTTTTT

D gene: TRBD1
V gene: TRBV10-1
clone size: few
J gene: TRBJ2-2
CDR3 protein: CASSEGQGAITGELFF
CDR3 DNA: TGCGCCAGCAGTGAGGGACAGGGGGCGATTACCGGGGAGCTGTTTTTT

D gene: TRBD2
V gene: TRBV15
clone size: few
J gene: TRBJ2-1
CDR3 protein: CATSRLGQRTSGGYNEQFF
CDR3 DNA: TGTGCCACCAGCAGATTGGGACAGAGGACTAGCGGGGGGTACAATGAGCAGTTCTTC

D gene: TRBD1
V gene: TRBV19
clone size: NA
J gene: TRBJ2-7
CDR3 protein: CASSPGTGTHEQCF
CDR3 DNA: TGTGCCAGTAGTCCGGGGACAGGGACCCACGAGCAGTGCTTC

D gene: NA
V gene: TRBV4-1
clone size: NA
J gene: TRBJ2-7
CDR3 protein: CASSQDTQRRSYEQYF
CDR3 DNA: TGCGCCAGCAGCCAAGATACCCAGCGCCGCTCCTACGAGCAGTACTTC

D gene: NA
V gene: TRBV11-2
clone size: NA
J gene: TRBJ2-4
CDR3 protein: CASSLGGIRDIQYF
CDR3 DNA: TGTGCCAGCAGCTTAGGAGGGATACGGGACATTCAGTACTTC

D gene: NA
V gene: TRBV5-4
clone size: NA
J gene: TRBJ2-7
CDR3 protein: CASSPGFSPYEQYF
CDR3 DNA: TGTGCCAGCAGCCCGGGCTTCTCCCCCTACGAGCAGTACTTC

D gene: TRBD2
V gene: TRBV5-1
clone size: NA
J gene: TRBJ2-1
CDR3 protein: CASSLATGTSRYNEQFF
CDR3 DNA: TGCGCCAGCAGCTTGGCCACCGGGACTAGCAGATACAATGAGCAGTTCTTC

D gene: NA
V gene: TRBV9
clone size: few
J gene: TRBJ2-3
CDR3 protein: CASSVVAGTDTQYF
CDR3 DNA: TGTGCCAGCAGCGTAGTAGCGGGCACAGATACGCAGTATTTT

D gene: NA
V gene: TRBV5-1
clone size: NA
J gene: TRBJ2-1
CDR3 protein: CASRHDFSYNEQFF
CDR3 DNA: TGCGCCAGCCGGCACGACTTCTCCTACAATGAGCAGTTCTTC

D gene: TRBD1
V gene: TRBV6-5
clone size: NA
J gene: TRBJ2-7
CDR3 protein: CASRYGQGASYEQYF
CDR3 DNA: TGTGCCAGCAGGTACGGACAGGGGGCATCCTACGAGCAGTACTTC

D gene: NA
V gene: TRBV7-9
clone size: NA
J gene: TRBJ2-1
CDR3 protein: CASSLGDYNEQFF
CDR3 DNA: TGTGCCAGCAGCTTAGGCGACTACAATGAGCAGTTCTTC

D gene: TRBD2
V gene: TRBV27
clone size: NA
J gene: TRBJ2-1
CDR3 protein: CASSFLTSGAYTADEQFF
CDR3 DNA: TGTGCCAGCAGTTTCTTGACTAGCGGGGCCTATACGGCCGATGAGCAGTTCTTC

D gene: TRBD1
V gene: TRBV5-8
clone size: NA
J gene: TRBJ1-2
CDR3 protein: CASSGTGNYGYTF
CDR3 DNA: TGTGCCAGCAGCGGGACAGGGAACTATGGCTACACCTTC